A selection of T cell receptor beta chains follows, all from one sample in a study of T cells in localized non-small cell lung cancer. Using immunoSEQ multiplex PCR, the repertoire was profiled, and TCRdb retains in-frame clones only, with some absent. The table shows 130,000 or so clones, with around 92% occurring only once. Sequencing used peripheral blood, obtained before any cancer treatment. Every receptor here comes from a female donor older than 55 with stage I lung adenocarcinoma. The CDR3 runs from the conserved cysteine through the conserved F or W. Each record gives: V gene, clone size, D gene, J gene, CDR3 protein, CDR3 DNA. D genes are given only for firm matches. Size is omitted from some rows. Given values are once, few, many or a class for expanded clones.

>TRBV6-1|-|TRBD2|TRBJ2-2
CASGGLAGFTGELFF
TGTGCCAGTGGGGGACTAGCGGGTTTTACCGGGGAGCTGTTTTTT
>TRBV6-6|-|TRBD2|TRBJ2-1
CASRNGLAGVVNEQFF
TGTGCCAGCAGAAACGGACTAGCGGGAGTCGTCAATGAGCAGTTCTTC
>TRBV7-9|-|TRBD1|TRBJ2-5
CASSLDRAFQETQYF
TGTGCCAGCAGCTTGGACAGGGCCTTCCAAGAGACCCAGTACTTC
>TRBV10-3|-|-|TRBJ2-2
CAIGHTNTGELFF
TGTGCCATCGGTCATACGAACACCGGGGAGCTGTTTTTT
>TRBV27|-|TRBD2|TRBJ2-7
CASSFRGGHPTSGYYYEQYF
TGTGCCAGCAGTTTCCGGGGCGGACACCCGACTAGCGGGTACTACTACGAGCAGTACTTC
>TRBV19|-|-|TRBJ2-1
CASSIPRSGRSYNEQFF
TGTGCCAGTAGTATCCCCCGATCAGGGCGCTCCTACAATGAGCAGTTCTTC
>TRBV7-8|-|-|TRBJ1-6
CASSLARDSPLHF
TGTGCCAGCAGCTTAGCCAGGGACTCACCCCTCCACTTT
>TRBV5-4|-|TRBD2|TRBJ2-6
CASSLPSGMTGANVLTF
TGTGCCAGCAGCTTGCCTAGCGGGATGACTGGGGCCAACGTCCTGACTTTC
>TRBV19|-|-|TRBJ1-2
CASSIGDGYTF
TGTGCCAGTAGTATAGGGGATGGCTACACCTTC
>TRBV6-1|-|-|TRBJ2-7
CAILTHLEYEQYF
TGTGCCATCCTCACTCATCTGGAATACGAGCAGTACTTC
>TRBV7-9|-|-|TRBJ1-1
CASSLDQGMQGTEAFF
TGTGCCAGCAGCCTCGACCAGGGAATGCAGGGCACTGAAGCTTTCTTT
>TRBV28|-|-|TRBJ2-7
CASSTLSAAAYEQYF
TGTGCCAGCAGTACCCTAAGCGCCGCTGCCTACGAGCAGTACTTC
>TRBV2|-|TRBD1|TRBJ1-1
CASRADRGTEAFF
TGTGCCAGCAGGGCAGACAGGGGGACTGAAGCTTTCTTT
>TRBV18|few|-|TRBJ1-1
CASSPILNNPDEAFF
TGTGCCAGCTCACCAATACTGAACAACCCAGATGAAGCTTTCTTT
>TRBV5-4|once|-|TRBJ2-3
CASSLGRGNTDTQYF
TGTGCCAGCAGCTTGGGTCGCGGGAACACAGATACGCAGTATTTT
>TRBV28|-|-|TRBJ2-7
CASARDSYEQYF
TGTGCCAGCGCCAGGGACTCCTACGAGCAGTACTTC
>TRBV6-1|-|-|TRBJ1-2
CASSEAGGTAISIYGYTF
TGTGCCAGCAGTGAAGCGGGAGGGACCGCAATTTCGATCTATGGCTACACCTTC
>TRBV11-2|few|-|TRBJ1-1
CASSLVRARAFF
TGTGCCAGCAGCTTAGTGAGGGCCCGAGCTTTCTTT
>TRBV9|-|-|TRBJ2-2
CASSPSGGNTGELFF
TGTGCCAGCAGCCCATCCGGGGGGAACACCGGGGAGCTGTTTTTT
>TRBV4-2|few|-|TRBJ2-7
CASSQSQHGSYEQYF
TGTGCCAGCAGCCAGTCACAGCACGGTTCCTACGAGCAGTACTTC
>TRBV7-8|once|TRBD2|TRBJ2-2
CASSQTRTSGRRNTGELFF
TGTGCCAGCAGCCAGACGAGGACTAGCGGGAGGCGGAACACCGGGGAGCTGTTTTTT
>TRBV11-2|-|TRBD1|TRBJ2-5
CASSPRTGQETQYF
TGTGCCAGCAGCCCACGGACAGGGCAAGAGACCCAGTACTTC
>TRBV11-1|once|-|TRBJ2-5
CASSPSTLSETQYF
TGTGCCAGCAGCCCGAGTACCCTTAGTGAGACCCAGTACTTC
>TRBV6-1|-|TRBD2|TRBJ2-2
CASSEVVAGADTGELFF
TGTGCCAGCAGTGAAGTGGTAGCGGGAGCTGACACCGGGGAGCTGTTTTTT
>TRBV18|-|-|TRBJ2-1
CASSPWTENNEQFF
TGTGCCAGCTCACCCTGGACGGAGAACAATGAGCAGTTCTTC
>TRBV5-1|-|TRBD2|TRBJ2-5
CASPTTSGRAAETQYF
TGCGCCAGCCCCACTACTAGCGGGAGGGCCGCAGAGACCCAGTACTTC
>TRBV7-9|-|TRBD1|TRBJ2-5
CASSFDRAQETQYF
TGTGCCAGCAGCTTCGACAGGGCACAAGAGACCCAGTACTTC
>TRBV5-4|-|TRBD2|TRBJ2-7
CASSEGLAGGYEQYF
TGTGCCAGCAGCGAGGGACTAGCGGGAGGATACGAGCAGTACTTC
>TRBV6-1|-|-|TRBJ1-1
CASMFGPTEAFF
TGTGCCAGCATGTTTGGGCCCACTGAAGCTTTCTTT
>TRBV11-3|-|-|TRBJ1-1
CASSQRHLANTEAFF
TGTGCCAGCAGCCAGCGACACCTAGCGAACACTGAAGCTTTCTTT
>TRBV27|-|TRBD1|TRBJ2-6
CASSPTGGTGANVLTF
TGTGCCAGCAGTCCGACAGGGGGTACTGGGGCCAACGTCCTGACTTTC
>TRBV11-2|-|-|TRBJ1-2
CASSSGYGYTF
TGTGCCAGCAGCTCCGGTTATGGCTACACCTTC
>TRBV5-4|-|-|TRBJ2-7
CASSLQPHWLEQYF
TGTGCCAGCAGCTTGCAACCACACTGGCTCGAGCAGTACTTC
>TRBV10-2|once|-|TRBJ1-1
CASLGVEAFF
TGCGCCAGCCTGGGAGTAGAAGCTTTCTTT
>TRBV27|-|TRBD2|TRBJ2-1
CASMTSGISSYNEQFF
TGTGCCAGCATGACTAGCGGGATTAGCTCCTACAATGAGCAGTTCTTC
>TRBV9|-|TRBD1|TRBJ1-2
CASSGQGANLGYTF
TGTGCCAGCAGCGGACAGGGGGCCAATCTTGGCTACACCTTC
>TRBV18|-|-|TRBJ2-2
CASSPRGAGGELFF
TGTGCCAGCTCACCTCGGGGAGCGGGCGGGGAGCTGTTTTTT
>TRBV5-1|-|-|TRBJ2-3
CASSLAGLTDTQYF
TGCGCCAGCAGCTTAGCGGGCCTCACAGATACGCAGTATTTT
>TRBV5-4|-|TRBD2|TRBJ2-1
CASSLGGSGGYNEQFF
TGTGCCAGCAGCTTGGGGGGTAGCGGGGGCTACAATGAGCAGTTCTTC
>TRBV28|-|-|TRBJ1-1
CASRLQGTEAFF
TGTGCCAGCAGGTTACAGGGTACTGAAGCTTTCTTT
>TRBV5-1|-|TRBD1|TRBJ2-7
CASSPGGFDEQYF
TGCGCCAGCAGCCCAGGGGGATTCGACGAGCAGTACTTC
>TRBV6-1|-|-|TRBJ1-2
CASTPQVIFAYGYTF
TGTGCCAGCACCCCACAAGTTATATTCGCCTATGGCTACACCTTC
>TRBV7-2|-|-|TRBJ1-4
CASRKGVGSEKLFF
TGTGCCAGCAGGAAAGGGGTGGGATCTGAAAAACTGTTTTTT
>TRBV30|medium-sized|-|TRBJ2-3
CAWDPGAGTDTQYF
TGTGCCTGGGACCCGGGGGCCGGCACAGATACGCAGTATTTT
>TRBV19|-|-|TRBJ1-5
CASRGGSNQPQHF
TGTGCCAGTAGAGGAGGGAGCAATCAGCCCCAGCATTTT
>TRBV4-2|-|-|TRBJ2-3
CASSQDVTTDTQYF
TGTGCCAGCAGCCAAGACGTGACCACAGATACGCAGTATTTT
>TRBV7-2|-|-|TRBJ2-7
CASSSGLGLRYEQYF
TGTGCCAGCAGTTCCGGACTGGGGCTCAGGTACGAGCAGTACTTC
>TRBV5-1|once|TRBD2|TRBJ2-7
CASSPAGTSGIYEQYF
TGCGCCAGCTCCCCTGCCGGGACTAGCGGGATCTACGAGCAGTACTTC
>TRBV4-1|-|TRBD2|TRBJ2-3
CASSHSAGAGDTQYF
TGCGCCAGCAGCCATTCAGCGGGAGCAGGGGATACACAGTATTTT
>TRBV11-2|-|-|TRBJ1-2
CASSLESRGGAGYGYTF
TGTGCCAGCAGCTTAGAGTCACGGGGTGGGGCCGGCTATGGCTACACCTTC
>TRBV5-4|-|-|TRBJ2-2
CASSLEGGRSRYTGELFF
TGTGCCAGCAGCTTGGAGGGGGGCCGGTCGCGATACACCGGGGAGCTGTTTTTT